This T cell receptor beta chain was obtained from a study of CD8 T cells in ankylosing spondylitis. This clonotype was counted between two and nine times. Its specificity is unknown. Making the TCR beta libraries involved quantitative 5'-RACE with molecular barcodes. TCRdb recomputed calls from the 5' RACE reads with MiXCR, one row per CDR3 protein. This table holds roughly 400,000 distinct CDR3 sequences, under 25% found once. Overall study findings and caveats: A number of the motif variants had already been described in reactive arthritis synovial fluid and blood. Disease-linked clones, CD8+, were relatively rare in peripheral blood. Matched synovial fluid from ankylosing spondylitis patients was reported to be enriched for disease-linked clones. Within ankylosing spondylitis blood, a TCR beta motif made up of roughly eight highly homologous variants appeared to be characteristic.

The sequenced material came from blood, either unsorted or a sorted T cell fraction (not recorded which). The sequence was collected from a male donor with ankylosing spondylitis.

The CDR3 spells CASSVQGANQPQHF. In DNA, the CDR3 is TGTGCCAGCAGCGTACAGGGCGCAAATCAGCCCCAGCATTTT. V is TRBV9 and J is TRBJ1-5; the D gene is possibly TRBD1 (5 bases). V was pared by 1 base and J by 4 bases, with 9 bases between. The CDR3 contains 14 residues. Germline loops: CDR1 SGDLS, CDR2 YYNGEE.